Below are 14 T cell receptor beta chains sequenced from a single sample in a study of blood T cell repertoires in COVID-19 (dated by TCRdb to the early 2020s). The library was prepared using the immunoSEQ multiplex PCR assay. TCRdb took this table from immuneACCESS and kept in-frame rearrangements with V and J called. Such tables lack part of the clones; where checked against another copy, unresolved V genes explain under half of the gap, and the rest is unexplained. The sample includes approximately 21,000 clones, with 80% to 95% observed a single time. Roughly 18% of the sample comes from the top ten. Material: peripheral blood. These TCRs come from a human donor in a cohort sampled during active COVID-19.

The chain uses TRBV5-4 and TRBJ1-1, with 8 bases lining up with TRBD1. The CDR3 contains 15 residues. V shed 4 bases and J 1 base; nucleotides not matched to a gene: 6. Germline CDR1 is SGHNT and CDR2 is YYREEE (reference sequence). CDR3: CASSVAGGQNTEAFF. The CDR3 bases are TGTGCCAGCAGCGTAGCAGGGGGCCAGAACACTGAAGCTTTCTTT.

The V call is TRBV19, the J call TRBJ2-6, with D tentatively TRBD1 (5 bases). V lost 5 bases and J lost 0, with 8 bases in between. This CDR3 is built from 15 residues. Germline assignment: CDR1 LNHDA and CDR2 SQIVND (reference sequence). CDR3: CASSPDSSGANVLTF. CDR3 nucleotides: TGTGCCAGTAGTCCCGACAGCTCTGGGGCCAACGTCCTGACTTTC.

J is TRBJ1-2 and V is TRBV6-1; 10 nucleotides align to TRBD1. V gave up 1 base and J gave up 4 bases; unmatched junction bases: 6. Per the germline V gene, CDR1 is MNHNS and CDR2 is SASEGT. The length of the CDR3 is 16 residues. CDR3 in amino acids: CASSEGGTGVSYGYTF. In DNA, the CDR3 is TGTGCCAGCAGTGAAGGCGGGACAGGGGTATCCTATGGCTACACCTTC.

The J gene is TRBJ1-6, the V gene TRBV18, with a tentative D call TRBD1 (6 bases). This CDR3 contains 16 residues. Germline lookup yields CDR1 KGHSH and CDR2 LQKENI. V gave up 2 bases and J gave up 8 bases, with 16 bases separating them. The CDR3, as DNA: TGTGCCAGCTCACCATACTACAGGGACGGATATTCACCCCTCCACTTT. Its translation: CASSPYYRDGYSPLHF.

The rearrangement links TRBV6-5 to TRBJ1-4; a possible D gene is TRBD1 (5 bases). The V and J ends lost 7 bases and 0 bases respectively, with 12 bases between them. This CDR3 has 15 residues. Germline V lookup: CDR1 MNHEY, CDR2 SVGAGI. The CDR3 bases are TGTGCCAGCACTTCCTGGGACTCAACTAATGAAAAACTGTTTTTT. Its protein product is CASTSWDSTNEKLFF.

This chain joins TRBV11-1 and TRBJ1-2; unclear D gene. Trimming pared 8 bases from V and 8 bases from J, leaving 18 bases between. CDR1 and CDR2 from the germline V gene are SGHAT and FQDESV (reference sequence). CDR3 length: 13 amino acids. CDR3 sequence reads: CASAWREGRGYTF. The CDR3, as DNA: TGTGCCAGCGCCTGGAGGGAGGGCAGAGGCTACACCTTC.

This rearrangement joins TRBV19 to TRBJ1-2; perhaps TRBD1 as D (6 bases). The CDR3 is 14 amino acids. The V end lost 7 bases, the J end lost 1 base, and 13 bases lay between the germline ends. The germline gives CDR1 LNHDA, CDR2 SQIVND (reference sequence). The DNA for the CDR3 is TGTGCCAGTACCCACCGGACAGTTAACTATGGCTACACCTTC. Translation: CASTHRTVNYGYTF. Full variable domain (rest looked up from reference TRBV19 and TRBJ1-2): DGGITQSPKYLFRKEGQNVTLSCEQNLNHDAMYWYRQDPGQGLRLIYYSQIVNDFQKGDIAEGYSVSREKKESFPLTVTSAQKNPTAFYLCASTHRTVNYGYTFGSGTRLTVV.

This clone was counted a few times. The chain carries TRBV4-1 and TRBJ1-5; a possible D gene is TRBD1 (5 bases). This CDR3 contains 15 residues. Germline V gene data show CDR1 as MGHRA and CDR2 as YSYEKL. The V gene lost 3 bases and the J gene lost 3 bases, with 12 bases spanning the gap. The CDR3 region has the DNA TGCGCCAGCAGCCAGGGGGGGGTTTTCAATCAGCCCCAGCATTTT. It yields the protein CASSQGGVFNQPQHF.

V usage is TRBV5-4 and J usage is TRBJ2-7, with D unresolved. This CDR3 is 12 amino acids long. V lost 3 bases to trimming and J lost 3 bases, with 7 bases between them. Germline-derived CDR1 and CDR2 are SGHNT and YYREEE (reference sequence). The CDR3 sequence: CASSSTLYEQYF. The CDR3 nucleotides read TGTGCCAGCAGCTCGACTCTCTACGAGCAGTACTTC.

This chain joins TRBV6-5 and TRBJ1-4, with a possible D match to TRBD1 (6 bases). Germline CDR1 reads MNHEY; CDR2 reads SVGAGI. This CDR3 contains 15 residues. Deletions cut 5 bases from V and 7 bases from J, with 17 bases between. The chain's CDR3 is CASSPPGDTPEKLFF. In DNA, the CDR3 is TGTGCCAGCAGTCCCCCCGGGGACACCCCTGAAAAACTGTTTTTT.

The chain has TRBV14 and TRBJ1-1; possible D gene TRBD1, 5 bases. The germline V gene encodes CDR1 SGHDN and CDR2 FVKESK. The CDR3 runs to 16 residues. V lost 2 bases to trimming and J lost 5 bases, with 18 bases between them. The CDR3 reads CASSQLVRAGSTEAFF. In nucleotides, the CDR3 is TGTGCCAGCAGCCAATTGGTCAGGGCCGGGTCGACTGAAGCTTTCTTT.

The chain employs TRBV3-1 (or the pseudogene TRBV3-2) and TRBJ1-1; TRBD1 matches 7 bases. The germline V gene has CDR1 LGHDT and CDR2 YNNKEL (reference sequence). The CDR3 consists of 12 residues. Trimming cost V 5 bases and J 10 bases; bases outside gene matches: 7. This CDR3 is CASSIQRGLAFF. CDR3 DNA sequence: TGTGCCAGCAGCATTCAAAGGGGGCTAGCTTTCTTT.

The chain carries TRBV5-1 and TRBJ2-2; D remains ambiguous. This CDR3 is built from 14 residues. Germline loops: CDR1 SGHRS, CDR2 YFSETQ. The V gene lost 0 bases and the J gene lost 3 bases, with 6 bases spanning the gap. CDR3 nucleotide sequence: TGCGCCAGCAGCTTGGTGCAGGACACCGGGGAGCTGTTTTTT. Its protein is CASSLVQDTGELFF.

The J gene is TRBJ1-4, the V gene TRBV19, with 7 positions matching TRBD1. CDR1 LNHDA and CDR2 SQIVND come from the germline V gene (reference sequence). The CDR3 is made up of 15 amino acids. With 7 bases clipped from V and 6 bases from J, the junction kept 11 bases outside the gene matches. CDR3 loop: CASKMEGGGHEKLFF. CDR3 bases: TGTGCCAGTAAAATGGAAGGAGGGGGCCATGAAAAACTGTTTTTT.